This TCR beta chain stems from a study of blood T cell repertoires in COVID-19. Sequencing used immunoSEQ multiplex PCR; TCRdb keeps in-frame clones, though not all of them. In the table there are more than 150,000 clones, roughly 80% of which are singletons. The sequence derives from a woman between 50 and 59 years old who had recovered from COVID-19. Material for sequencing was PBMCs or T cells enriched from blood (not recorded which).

CDR3 region: CASRLHGTGELFF. The DNA for the CDR3 is TGTGCCAGCAGGCTCCACGGGACCGGGGAGCTGTTTTTT. The V and J genes are TRBV12-3 or TRBV12-4 and TRBJ2-2; D is unresolved. This CDR3 is 13 amino acids long. V was shortened by 6 bases and J by 5 bases, with 10 bases between the two germline ends.